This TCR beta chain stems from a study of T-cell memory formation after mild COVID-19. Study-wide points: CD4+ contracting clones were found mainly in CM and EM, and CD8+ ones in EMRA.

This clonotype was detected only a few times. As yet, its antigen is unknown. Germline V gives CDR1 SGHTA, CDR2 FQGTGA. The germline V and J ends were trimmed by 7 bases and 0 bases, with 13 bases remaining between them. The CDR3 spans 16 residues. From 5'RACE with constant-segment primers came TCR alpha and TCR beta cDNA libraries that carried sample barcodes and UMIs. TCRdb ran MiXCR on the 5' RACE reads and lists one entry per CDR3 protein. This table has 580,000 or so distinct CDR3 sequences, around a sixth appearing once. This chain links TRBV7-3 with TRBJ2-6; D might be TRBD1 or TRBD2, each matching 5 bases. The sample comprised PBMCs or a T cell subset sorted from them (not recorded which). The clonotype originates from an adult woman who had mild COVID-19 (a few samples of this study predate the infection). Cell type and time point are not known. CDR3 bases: TGTGCCAGCACCACGGGACCGCCCTCTGGGGCCAACGTCCTGACTTTC. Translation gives CASTTGPPSGANVLTF. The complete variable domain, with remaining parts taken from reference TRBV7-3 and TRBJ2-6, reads GAGVSQTPSNKVTEKGKYVELRCDPISGHTALYWYRQSLGQGPEFLIYFQGTGAADDSGLPNDRFFAVRPEGSVSTLKIQRTERGDSAVYLCASTTGPPSGANVLTFGAGSRLTVL.